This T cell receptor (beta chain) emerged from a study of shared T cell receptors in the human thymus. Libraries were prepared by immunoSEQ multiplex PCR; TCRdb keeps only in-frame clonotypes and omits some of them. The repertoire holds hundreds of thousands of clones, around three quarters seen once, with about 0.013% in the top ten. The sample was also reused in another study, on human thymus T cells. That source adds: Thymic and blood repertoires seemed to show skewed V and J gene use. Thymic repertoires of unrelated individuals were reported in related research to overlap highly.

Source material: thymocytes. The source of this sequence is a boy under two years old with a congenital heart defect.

The CDR3 reads CASSPRASSGSDISYEQYF. CDR3 bases: TGTGCCAGCTCACCACGGGCGTCTAGCGGGAGCGACATCTCCTACGAGCAGTACTTC. V usage is TRBV18 and J usage is TRBJ2-7, with TRBD2 identical over 10 bases. CDR3 length: 19 residues. Unmatched junction bases numbered 12, after V lost 1 base and J lost 0 bases. Germline V gene data show CDR1 as KGHSH and CDR2 as LQKENI. Based on the CDR3 plus reference TRBV18 and TRBJ2-7, the full variable domain is NAGVMQNPRHLVRRRGQEARLRCSPMKGHSHVYWYRQLPEEGLKFMVYLQKENIIDESGMPKERFSAEFPKEGPSILRIQQVVRGDSAAYFCASSPRASSGSDISYEQYFGPGTRLTVT.